The T cell receptor (beta chain) under discussion was sequenced for a study of T cell responses to AZD1222 COVID-19 vaccine. Sequencing was performed with immunoSEQ multiplex PCR; in TCRdb, only in-frame clones are kept and a portion is missing. The data contain over 120,000 clones, roughly 90% of them singletons. Germline CDR1 and CDR2: LGHNT and FRNRAP. J gave up 4 bases and V 3 bases, and 5 bases lay outside the gene matches. The CDR3 extends over 16 amino acids. General observations from the study: Nearly half of unique spike-specific TCRs reportedly avoided B.1.351 and B.1.1.7 mutated regions. White British ancestry dominated among donors, who included more females, and clonal diversity was possibly underestimated. Seropositivity was recorded at baseline in only six AZD1222 recipients.

About this clone: Its antigen is currently unknown.

The material sequenced was peripheral blood, taken on day 0 of AZD1222 vaccination. The receptor was isolated from an adult in good health. The chain is built from TRBV12-5 and TRBJ2-1; TRBD2 aligns across 11 bases. The CDR3: CASGLPSGGIYNEQFF. CDR3 in DNA: TGTGCTAGTGGTTTACCTAGCGGGGGGATTTACAATGAGCAGTTCTTC.